The 28 T cell receptor beta chains below were found in one sample sequenced in a study of T cell repertoires in cytomegalovirus infection. TCRdb passed the reads through MiXCR, listing each CDR3 protein once. The sample carries almost 550,000 distinct CDR3 sequences, approximately 15% recorded once. Sequences were obtained from CD8+ T cells from PBMCs. Every receptor here comes from a human donor in good health (CMV status not recorded). Some clones in this sample may be carry-over from other donors' samples.

V gene TRBV25-1 combines with J gene TRBJ2-1; TRBD1 matches 7 bases. V lost 5 bases and J lost 8; bases outside the gene matches: 15. The CDR3 sequence is 16 residues long. Looked up from germline, CDR1 is MGHDK and CDR2 is SYGVNS. The CDR3 reads CASSHPGTELRDEQFF. CDR3 DNA: TGTGCCAGCAGTCACCCCGGGACAGAACTAAGGGATGAGCAGTTCTTC.

This clonotype showed up just a few times. J is TRBJ2-1 and V is TRBV6-5, with D perhaps matching TRBD2 (6 bases). Germline CDR1 is MNHEY and CDR2 is SVGAGI. Deletions cut 11 bases from V and 0 bases from J, with 11 bases between. The CDR3 has 13 amino acids. This CDR3 is CASVADSYNEQFF. CDR3 coding DNA: TGTGCCTCAGTAGCGGACTCCTACAATGAGCAGTTCTTC.

There are many counts of this clonotype. The V call is TRBV11-1, the J call TRBJ2-7; TRBD1 or TRBD2 may be the D gene (5 bases each). The CDR3 is 17 residues long. Germline CDR1 reads SGHAT; CDR2 reads FQDESV (reference sequence). V lost 7 bases, J lost 0 bases, and 22 bases lay in between. CDR3 in amino acids: CASTPTRGTTSSYEQYF. CDR3 DNA: TGTGCCAGCACTCCGACGAGGGGAACGACGAGCTCCTACGAGCAGTACTTC. Together with reference TRBV11-1 and TRBJ2-7, the CDR3 gives the full variable domain: EAEVAQSPRYKITEKSQAVAFWCDPISGHATLYWYRQILGQGPELLVQFQDESVVDDSQLPKDRFSAERLKGVDSTLKIQPAELGDSAMYLCASTPTRGTTSSYEQYFGPGTRLTVT.

This chain joins TRBV2 and TRBJ1-2; the D is unclear. Germline assignment: CDR1 SNHLY and CDR2 FYNNEI. With 5 bases removed from V and 8 bases from J, the gap between germline ends came to 12 bases. There are 12 residues in the CDR3. CDR3 region: CASSSSVGGYTF. In DNA form, the CDR3 reads TGTGCCAGCAGTAGCTCGGTAGGGGGCTACACCTTC. The full variable domain, in which reference TRBV2 and TRBJ1-2 provide the parts outside the CDR3, is EPEVTQTPSHQVTQMGQEVILRCVPISNHLYFYWYRQILGQKVEFLVSFYNNEISEKSEIFDDQFSVERPDGSNFTLKIRSTKLEDSAMYFCASSSSVGGYTFGSGTRLTVV.

This clonotype was counted ten times or more. The chain recombines TRBV6-1 with TRBJ2-7; D remains ambiguous. V lost 2 bases to trimming and J lost 6 bases, with 11 bases between them. CDR1 is MNHNS and CDR2 is SASEGT in the germline V gene. The CDR3 is 13 amino acids. The CDR3 loop reads CASSERPGREQYF. The CDR3 coding sequence is TGTGCCAGCAGTGAACGGCCCGGGCGCGAGCAGTACTTC.

This clonotype was picked up a small number of times. The V call is TRBV27, the J call TRBJ2-1, with 10 bases that match TRBD2. CDR1 is MNHEY, CDR2 SMNVEV, per germline (reference sequence). CDR3 length: 15 residues. The V segment lost 2 bases and the J segment 5 bases; nucleotides outside the gene matches: 3. The CDR3 here is CASSLTSGADNEQFF. CDR3 DNA sequence: TGTGCCAGCAGTTTAACTAGCGGGGCAGACAATGAGCAGTTCTTC.

The V call is TRBV19, the J call TRBJ2-7; D uncertain. CDR1 and CDR2 from the germline V gene are LNHDA and SQIVND (reference sequence). The CDR3 consists of 11 residues. Trimming cost V 7 bases and J 5 bases, with 9 bases left between them. CDR3 region: CASMGSNEQYF. Here the CDR3 DNA reads TGTGCCAGTATGGGTTCGAACGAGCAGTACTTC.

The chain carries TRBV28 and TRBJ2-7; D is uncertain. Germline CDR1 MDHEN, CDR2 SYDVKM. This CDR3 spans 14 amino acids. Between the trimmed V and J ends, which lost 2 bases and 2 bases, there was a span of 10 bases. This CDR3 is CASSLRLLTYEQYF. Here the CDR3 DNA reads TGTGCCAGCAGTTTACGTCTGCTGACCTACGAGCAGTACTTC.

A single count supports this clonotype. The V call is TRBV11-2, the J call TRBJ1-2; unclear D gene. CDR1 is SGHAT and CDR2 is FQNNGV in the germline V gene. The V gene lost 0 bases and the J gene lost 5 bases, with 10 bases spanning the gap. CDR3 length: 14 amino acids. Here the CDR3 DNA reads TGTGCCAGCAGCTTAGATAGACGGGGTTATGGCTACACCTTC. It is translated as CASSLDRRGYGYTF.

The chain combines TRBV18 with TRBJ2-3, with D perhaps matching TRBD2 (5 bases). The V and J ends lost 2 bases and 6 bases respectively, with 18 bases between them. This CDR3 is 16 amino acids long. Germline CDR1 KGHSH, CDR2 LQKENI. DNA for the CDR3: TGTGCCAGCTCACCAGGGAGCGACACGGTCATGGATACGCAGTATTTT. Its translation: CASSPGSDTVMDTQYF.

The V call is TRBV27, the J call TRBJ2-7, with 8 positions matching TRBD2. This CDR3 region has 14 residues. Germline CDR1 MNHEY, CDR2 SMNVEV (reference sequence). V lost 3 bases, J lost 5 bases, and 6 bases stayed unmatched. The CDR3 bases are TGTGCCAGCAGTTTGCGGGGGGTTGTGCACGAGCAGTACTTC. As protein: CASSLRGVVHEQYF.

This clonotype was counted between two and nine times. The rearrangement uses TRBV4-1 and TRBJ2-3; 12 bases match TRBD2. In germline, CDR1 is MGHRA, CDR2 YSYEKL. The J segment lost 2 bases and the V segment lost 0 bases, leaving 6 bases of the junction unmatched. The CDR3 length is 18 residues. CDR3 bases: TGCGCCAGCAGCCAAGATGTCTCTAGCGGGAGGGTCACAGATACGCAGTATTTT. It yields the protein CASSQDVSSGRVTDTQYF.

This clonotype was found a few times. The chain employs TRBV28 and TRBJ1-2; maybe TRBD1 (5 bases). This CDR3 has 15 residues. Trimming took off 6 bases at V and 1 base at J, with 15 bases between the two ends. Per the germline V gene, CDR1 is MDHEN and CDR2 is SYDVKM. The CDR3 nucleotides read TGTGCCAGCAGGGAGTGGGGGGACCTTAACTATGGCTACACCTTC. This codes for CASREWGDLNYGYTF.

This clonotype was counted a few times. The chain combines TRBV12-3 or TRBV12-4 with TRBJ1-5; 7 bases fit TRBD1. Trimming cost V 1 base and J 0 bases; bases outside gene matches: 6. The CDR3 loop spans 17 amino acids. The CDR3 here is CASSLGTGLYSNQPQHF. The CDR3 nucleotides read TGTGCCAGCAGTTTAGGGACAGGACTCTATAGCAATCAGCCCCAGCATTTT.

The chain recombines TRBV3-1 with TRBJ2-1; 8 bases line up with TRBD1. J lost 0 bases, V lost 4 bases, and 5 bases had no gene match. CDR3 length: 16 residues. In germline, CDR1 is LGHDT, CDR2 YNNKEL (reference sequence). DNA of the CDR3: TGTGCCAGCAGCCCCCGACAGGGGACCTCCTACAATGAGCAGTTCTTC. Protein sequence: CASSPRQGTSYNEQFF.

This clonotype appeared many times. Its ends do not fully match the called genes, so a read error is possible. The chain has TRBV7-7 and TRBJ2-7, with D unresolved. Germline CDR1 SSHAT, CDR2 FNYEAQ (reference sequence). This CDR3 is 14 amino acids long. Written as DNA, the CDR3 is TGTGCTAGCAGCTTATCGACGGACTCCTACGAGCAGTACTTC. Encoded protein: CASSLSTDSYEQYF.

In this sample, this clonotype turned up many times. The chain employs TRBV11-3 and TRBJ2-7, with TRBD1 matching over 8 bases. Per the germline V gene, CDR1 is SGHNT and CDR2 is YENEEA. J gave up 5 bases and V 1 base, and 10 bases lay outside the gene matches. This CDR3 has 16 residues. The CDR3 DNA reads as TGTGCCAGCAGCTTAGGAATCGGGACAGGTATGAACGAGCAGTACTTC. It yields the protein CASSLGIGTGMNEQYF.

This clonotype was picked up a small number of times. The chain couples TRBV2 to TRBJ2-6; TRBD2 might be the D (6 bases). Germline CDR1 SNHLY, CDR2 FYNNEI. Trimming took 6 bases from V and 1 from J, leaving 7 bases between them. CDR3 length equals 14 residues. The CDR3 DNA reads TGTGCCAGCAGGGAGGGTTCTGGGGCCAACGTCCTGACTTTC. Its translation is CASREGSGANVLTF.

This clonotype was observed many times. The rearrangement joins TRBV7-9 to TRBJ2-7; D gene uncertain. Germline CDR1 is SEHNR and CDR2 is FQNEAQ (reference sequence). V was cut by 4 bases and J by 3 bases, with 7 bases left in between. This CDR3 contains 12 residues. The CDR3 reads CASSSLNYEQYF. CDR3 DNA sequence: TGTGCCAGCAGCTCCCTGAACTACGAGCAGTACTTC.

This clonotype appeared once. Since a much larger clone is just one base distant, this may be a read error. This rearrangement joins TRBV7-6 to TRBJ1-1; 7 bases are a match to TRBD1. The CDR3 sequence is 15 residues long. Trimming took 9 bases from V and 3 from J; bases not matched to a gene: 13. Germline assignment: CDR1 SGHVS and CDR2 FNYEAQ. This chain's CDR3 is CARSPPEGADTEAFF. CDR3 nucleotides: TGTGCCAGAAGCCCGCCCGAGGGGGCGGACACTGAAGCTTTCTTT. The whole variable domain, filled in from reference TRBV7-6 and TRBJ1-1, reads GAGVSQSPRYKVTKRGQDVALRCDPISGHVSLYWYRQALGQGPEFLTYFNYEAQQDKSGLPNDRFSAERPEGSISTLTIQRTEQRDSAMYRCARSPPEGADTEAFFGQGTRLTVV.

In its sample, this clonotype was seen many times. The chain uses TRBV19 and TRBJ1-1, with 9 bases matching TRBD1. With V trimmed by 4 bases and J by 5 bases, 8 bases remained unmatched. The germline gives CDR1 LNHDA, CDR2 SQIVND (reference sequence). The CDR3 loop spans 15 amino acids. CDR3 sequence: CASSRVTGGWTEAFF. Here the CDR3 DNA reads TGTGCCAGTAGTAGAGTTACAGGGGGCTGGACTGAAGCTTTCTTT. Complete variable domain (other parts from reference TRBV19 and TRBJ1-1): DGGITQSPKYLFRKEGQNVTLSCEQNLNHDAMYWYRQDPGQGLRLIYYSQIVNDFQKGDIAEGYSVSREKKESFPLTVTSAQKNPTAFYLCASSRVTGGWTEAFFGQGTRLTVV.

This clonotype was detected only a few times. The chain carries TRBV12-5 and TRBJ2-2, with 9 positions matching TRBD1. V trimming: 5 bases; J trimming: 6 bases; junction bases outside the gene matches: 13. Germline values: CDR1 LGHNT, CDR2 FRNRAP. The length of the CDR3 is 17 residues. This CDR3 is CASGPDTYRGPAGELFF. The CDR3 region has the DNA TGTGCTAGTGGTCCCGATACCTACAGGGGGCCTGCCGGGGAGCTGTTTTTT.

This clonotype was detected ten times or more. V gene TRBV7-2 combines with J gene TRBJ2-7; D ambiguous. CDR3 size: 12 residues. Trimming took off 5 bases at V and 7 bases at J, with 12 bases between the two ends. Germline V CDR1 and CDR2: SGHTA, FQGNSA. The CDR3 is CASSHGSGEQYF. As DNA, the CDR3 is TGTGCCAGCAGCCACGGTTCTGGGGAGCAGTACTTC.

The chain joins TRBV15 to TRBJ1-1; D not certain. Germline CDR1 LNHNV, CDR2 YYDKDF (reference sequence). This CDR3 region has 14 residues. The V end lost 1 base, the J end lost 4 bases, and 10 bases lay between the germline ends. The CDR3 loop reads CATSRVDGITEAFF. CDR3 nucleotide sequence: TGTGCCACCAGCAGAGTTGACGGGATCACTGAAGCTTTCTTT.

In its sample, this clonotype was seen many times. V gene TRBV3-1 combines with J gene TRBJ2-1, with a tentative D call TRBD2 (6 bases). Trimming pared 3 bases from V and 0 bases from J, leaving 12 bases between. Looked up from germline, CDR1 is LGHDT and CDR2 is YNNKEL (reference sequence). CDR3 length: 16 amino acids. In nucleotides, the CDR3 is TGTGCCAGCAGCCAGGGAGGACCATCCTCCTACAATGAGCAGTTCTTC. It translates to CASSQGGPSSYNEQFF.

This clonotype showed up just a few times. The chain carries TRBV5-1 and TRBJ2-7, with D possibly TRBD2 on 5 matching bases. The germline gives CDR1 SGHRS, CDR2 YFSETQ. The CDR3 is 15 residues long. With 5 bases removed from V and 0 bases from J, the gap between germline ends came to 15 bases. CDR3 amino acids: CASSVTGMSSYEQYF. CDR3 DNA: TGCGCCAGCAGTGTGACGGGAATGAGCTCCTACGAGCAGTACTTC.

The chain combines TRBV5-6 with TRBJ1-3; no firm D call. Trimming shortened V by 5 bases and J by 3 bases, and 12 bases separated the two germline ends. This CDR3 has 14 amino acids. Per germline, CDR1 SGHDT and CDR2 YYEEEE. The CDR3 here is CASRFGRDGNTIYF. In nucleotides, the CDR3 is TGTGCCAGCAGGTTCGGGAGGGATGGAAACACCATATATTTT.

This clonotype was detected many times. V gene TRBV6-5 combines with J gene TRBJ2-7, with TRBD2 matching 8 bases. The CDR3 consists of 14 residues. Germline V gene lookup returns CDR1 MNHEY and CDR2 SVGAGI. With 6 bases clipped from V and 3 bases from J, the junction kept 7 bases outside the gene matches. CDR3 DNA: TGTGCCAGCAGGACAAGCGGGAGTGTCTACGAGCAGTACTTC. Its protein is CASRTSGSVYEQYF.